This T cell receptor (beta chain) was captured in a study of post-analysis software for immune sequencing data. The overall study: Multiple sclerosis in the patients followed relapsing-remitting, secondary progressive and progressive-relapsing courses.

This clonotype was picked up many times. Its antigen remains unidentified. cDNA libraries of TCR beta carried unique molecular identifiers. From the PCR reads, TCRdb called clonotypes with MiXCR, one entry per CDR3 protein. The table lists some 690,000 distinct CDR3 sequences, 25% to 30% of them singletons, with around 0.6% in the top ten. The study, taken as a whole, reports: The F measure placed samples prepared in the same batch into strongly shared clusters. There were five TRBV segments more frequent in patients than controls, and TRBV5-6, TRBV5-1 and TRBV20-1 were among them. Significantly lower normalized Chao1 diversity was found in patients with multiple sclerosis relative to controls.

The germline V gene has CDR1 MNHNY and CDR2 SVGAGI (reference sequence). The CDR3 loop spans 14 amino acids. The source is a girl between 10 and 17 years old with multiple sclerosis. The rearrangement uses TRBV6-6 and TRBJ2-7; maybe TRBD1 (5 bases). The J call may be in error: the DNA end matches TRBJ2-5 better. What was sequenced was blood. Here the CDR3 reads CASSYGAGRETQYF. The CDR3 DNA sequence: TGTGCCAGCAGTTACGGGGCAGGGCGAGAGACCCAGTACTTC.